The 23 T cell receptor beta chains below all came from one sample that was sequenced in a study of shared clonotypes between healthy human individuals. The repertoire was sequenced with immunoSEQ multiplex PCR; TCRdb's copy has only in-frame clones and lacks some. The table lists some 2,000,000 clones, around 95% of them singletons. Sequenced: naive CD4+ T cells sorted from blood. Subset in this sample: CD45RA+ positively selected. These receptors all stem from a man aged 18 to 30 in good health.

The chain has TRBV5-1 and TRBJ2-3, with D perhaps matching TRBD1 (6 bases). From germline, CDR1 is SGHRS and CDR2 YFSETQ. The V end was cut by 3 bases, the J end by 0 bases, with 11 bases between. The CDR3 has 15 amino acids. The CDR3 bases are TGCGCCAGCAGCTCACAGGGCTTAAGCACAGATACGCAGTATTTT. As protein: CASSSQGLSTDTQYF. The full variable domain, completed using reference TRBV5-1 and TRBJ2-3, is KAGVTQTPRYLIKTRGQQVTLSCSPISGHRSVSWYQQTPGQGLQFLFEYFSETQRNKGNFPGRFSGRQFSNSRSEMNVSTLELGDSALYLCASSSQGLSTDTQYFGPGTRLTVL.

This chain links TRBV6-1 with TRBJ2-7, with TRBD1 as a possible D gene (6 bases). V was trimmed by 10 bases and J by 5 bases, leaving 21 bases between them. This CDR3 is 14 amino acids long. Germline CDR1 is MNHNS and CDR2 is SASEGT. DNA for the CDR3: TGTGCCACTGGGGGCACAGGGACCCTCCACGAGCAGTACTTC. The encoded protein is CATGGTGTLHEQYF.

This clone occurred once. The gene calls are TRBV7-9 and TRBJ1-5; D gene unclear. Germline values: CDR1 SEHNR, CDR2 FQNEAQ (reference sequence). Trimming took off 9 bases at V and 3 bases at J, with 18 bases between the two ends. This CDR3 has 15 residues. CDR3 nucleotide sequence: TGTGCCAGTTCCTCCGGGTGGTCGAACAATCAGCCCCAGCATTTT. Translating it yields CASSSGWSNNQPQHF.

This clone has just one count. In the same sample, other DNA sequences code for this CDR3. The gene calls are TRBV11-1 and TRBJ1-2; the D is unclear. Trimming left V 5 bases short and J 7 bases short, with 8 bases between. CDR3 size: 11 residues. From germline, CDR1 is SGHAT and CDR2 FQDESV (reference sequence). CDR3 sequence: CASSPGVGYTF. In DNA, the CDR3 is TGTGCCAGCAGCCCAGGAGTTGGCTACACCTTC.

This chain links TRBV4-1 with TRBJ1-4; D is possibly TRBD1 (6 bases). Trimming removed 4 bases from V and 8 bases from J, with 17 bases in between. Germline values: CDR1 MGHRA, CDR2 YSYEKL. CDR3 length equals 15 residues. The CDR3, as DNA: TGCGCCAGCAGCCTACAGGGAGGGGTGTGGGAAAAACTGTTTTTT. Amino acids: CASSLQGGVWEKLFF.

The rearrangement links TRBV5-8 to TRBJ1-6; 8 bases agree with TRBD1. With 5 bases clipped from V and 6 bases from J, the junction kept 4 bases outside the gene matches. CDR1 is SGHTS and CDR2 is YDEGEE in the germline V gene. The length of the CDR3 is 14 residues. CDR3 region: CASSPGGGNSPLHF. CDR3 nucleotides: TGTGCCAGCAGTCCAGGGGGCGGTAATTCACCCCTCCACTTT.

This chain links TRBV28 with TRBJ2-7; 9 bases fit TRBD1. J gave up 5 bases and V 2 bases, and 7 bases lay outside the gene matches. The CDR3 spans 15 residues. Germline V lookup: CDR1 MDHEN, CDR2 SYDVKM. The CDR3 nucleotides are TGTGCCAGCAGTTTAGGGGGGACAGGGCTCGACGAGCAGTACTTC. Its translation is CASSLGGTGLDEQYF.

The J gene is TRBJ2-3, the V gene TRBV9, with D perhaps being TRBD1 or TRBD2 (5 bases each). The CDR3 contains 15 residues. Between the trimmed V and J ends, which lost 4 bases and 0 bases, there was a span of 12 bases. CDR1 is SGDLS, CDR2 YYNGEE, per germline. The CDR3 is CASSSTGTSTDTQYF. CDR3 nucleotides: TGTGCCAGCAGCTCAACCGGGACCAGCACAGATACGCAGTATTTT.

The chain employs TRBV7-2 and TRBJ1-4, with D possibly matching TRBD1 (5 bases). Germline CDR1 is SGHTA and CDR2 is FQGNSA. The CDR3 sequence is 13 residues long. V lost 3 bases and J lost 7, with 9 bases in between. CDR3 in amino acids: CASSLGGREKLFF. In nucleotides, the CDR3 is TGTGCCAGCAGCTTGGGGGGTCGTGAAAAACTGTTTTTT.

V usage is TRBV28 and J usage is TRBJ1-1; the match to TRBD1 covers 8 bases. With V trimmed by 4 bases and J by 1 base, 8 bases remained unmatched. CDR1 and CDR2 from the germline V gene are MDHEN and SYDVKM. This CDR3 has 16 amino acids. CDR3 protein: CASSSIPGGGNTEAFF. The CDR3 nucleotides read TGTGCCAGCAGTTCCATTCCAGGGGGCGGGAACACTGAAGCTTTCTTT.

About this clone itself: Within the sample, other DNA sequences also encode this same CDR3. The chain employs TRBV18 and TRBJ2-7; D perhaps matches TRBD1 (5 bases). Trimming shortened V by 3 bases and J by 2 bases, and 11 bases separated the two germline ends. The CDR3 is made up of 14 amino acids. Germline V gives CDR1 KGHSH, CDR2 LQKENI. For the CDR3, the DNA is TGTGCCAGCTCACCGGCAGGGTATCCCTACGAGCAGTACTTC. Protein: CASSPAGYPYEQYF.

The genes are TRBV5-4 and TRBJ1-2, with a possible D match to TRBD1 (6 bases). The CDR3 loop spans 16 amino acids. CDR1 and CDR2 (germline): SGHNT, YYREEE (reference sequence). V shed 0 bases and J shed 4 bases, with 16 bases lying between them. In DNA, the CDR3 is TGTGCCAGCAGCTTGGAATCCCCACAGGGAGCCTATGGCTACACCTTC. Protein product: CASSLESPQGAYGYTF.

The CDR3, as DNA: TGTGCCAGCACCCGGGGGGGCTTAGGAGACAATGAGCAGTTCTTC. Translating gives CASTRGGLGDNEQFF. The chain has TRBV2 and TRBJ2-1, with TRBD2 matching 8 bases. The CDR3 extends over 15 amino acids. J was trimmed by 5 bases and V by 7 bases; bases with no gene match: 10. The V gene's germline CDR1 is SNHLY and CDR2 FYNNEI.

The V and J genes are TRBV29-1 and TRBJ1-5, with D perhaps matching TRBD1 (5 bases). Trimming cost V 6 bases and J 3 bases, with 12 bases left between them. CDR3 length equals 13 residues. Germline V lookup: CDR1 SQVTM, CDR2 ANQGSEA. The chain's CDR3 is CSVGLDTNQPQHF. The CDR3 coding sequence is TGCAGCGTGGGATTGGACACCAATCAGCCCCAGCATTTT.

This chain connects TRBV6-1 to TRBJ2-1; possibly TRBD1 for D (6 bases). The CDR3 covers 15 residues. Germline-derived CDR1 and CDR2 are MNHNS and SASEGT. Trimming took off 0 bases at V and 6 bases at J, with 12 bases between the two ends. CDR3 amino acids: CASSEATGMGNEQFF. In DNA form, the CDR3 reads TGTGCCAGCAGTGAAGCAACAGGGATGGGCAATGAGCAGTTCTTC.

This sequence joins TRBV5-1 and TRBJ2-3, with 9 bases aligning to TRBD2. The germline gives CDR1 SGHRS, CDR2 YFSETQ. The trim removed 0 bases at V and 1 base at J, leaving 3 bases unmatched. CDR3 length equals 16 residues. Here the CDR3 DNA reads TGCGCCAGCAGCTTGGAACCTAGCGGGGGCACAGATACGCAGTATTTT. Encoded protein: CASSLEPSGGTDTQYF.

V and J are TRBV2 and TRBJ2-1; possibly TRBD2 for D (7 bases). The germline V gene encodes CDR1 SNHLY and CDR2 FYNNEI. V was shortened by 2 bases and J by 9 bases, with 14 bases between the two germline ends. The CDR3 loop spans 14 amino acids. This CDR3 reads CASSERSRGGEQFF. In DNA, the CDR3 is TGTGCCAGCAGTGAAAGGTCGAGGGGGGGTGAGCAGTTCTTC. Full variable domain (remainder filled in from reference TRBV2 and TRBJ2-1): EPEVTQTPSHQVTQMGQEVILRCVPISNHLYFYWYRQILGQKVEFLVSFYNNEISEKSEIFDDQFSVERPDGSNFTLKIRSTKLEDSAMYFCASSERSRGGEQFFGPGTRLTVL.

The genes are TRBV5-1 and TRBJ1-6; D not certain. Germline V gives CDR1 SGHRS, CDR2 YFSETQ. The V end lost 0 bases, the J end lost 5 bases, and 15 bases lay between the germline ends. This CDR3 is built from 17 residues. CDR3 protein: CASSLAGDHRNNSPLHF. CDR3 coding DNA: TGCGCCAGCAGCTTGGCCGGGGATCACCGGAATAATTCACCCCTCCACTTT.

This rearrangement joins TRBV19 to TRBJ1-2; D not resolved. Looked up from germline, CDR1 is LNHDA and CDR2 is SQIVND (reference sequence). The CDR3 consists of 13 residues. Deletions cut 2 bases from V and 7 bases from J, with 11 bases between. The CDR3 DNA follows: TGTGCCAGTAGTATACTGGCAGGCGGTGGCTACACCTTC. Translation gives CASSILAGGGYTF.

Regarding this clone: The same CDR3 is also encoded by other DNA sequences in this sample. The CDR3 nucleotides are TGTGCCAGTAGTATACAACAGGGAAGCACAGATACGCAGTATTTT. It codes for CASSIQQGSTDTQYF. The chain couples TRBV19 to TRBJ2-3, with a possible D match to TRBD1 (6 bases). Trimming removed 2 bases at V and 0 bases at J, with 9 bases between. There are 15 residues in the CDR3. CDR1 is LNHDA and CDR2 is SQIVND in the germline V gene (reference sequence).

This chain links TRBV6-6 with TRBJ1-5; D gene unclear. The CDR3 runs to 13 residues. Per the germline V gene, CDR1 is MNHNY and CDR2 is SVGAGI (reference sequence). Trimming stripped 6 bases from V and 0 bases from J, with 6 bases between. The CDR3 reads CASRLYSNQPQHF. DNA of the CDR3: TGTGCCAGCAGACTATATAGCAATCAGCCCCAGCATTTT.

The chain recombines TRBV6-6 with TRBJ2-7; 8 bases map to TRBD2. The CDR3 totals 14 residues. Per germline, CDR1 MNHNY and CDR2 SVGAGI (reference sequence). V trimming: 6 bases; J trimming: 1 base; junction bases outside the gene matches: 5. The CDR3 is CASSQGLVSYEQYF. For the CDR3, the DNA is TGTGCCAGCAGCCAGGGACTAGTTTCCTACGAGCAGTACTTC.

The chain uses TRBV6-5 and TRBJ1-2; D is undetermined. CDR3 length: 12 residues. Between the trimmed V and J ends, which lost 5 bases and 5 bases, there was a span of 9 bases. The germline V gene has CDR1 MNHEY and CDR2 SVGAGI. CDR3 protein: CASSGFGYGYTF. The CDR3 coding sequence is TGTGCCAGCAGTGGATTTGGGTATGGCTACACCTTC.